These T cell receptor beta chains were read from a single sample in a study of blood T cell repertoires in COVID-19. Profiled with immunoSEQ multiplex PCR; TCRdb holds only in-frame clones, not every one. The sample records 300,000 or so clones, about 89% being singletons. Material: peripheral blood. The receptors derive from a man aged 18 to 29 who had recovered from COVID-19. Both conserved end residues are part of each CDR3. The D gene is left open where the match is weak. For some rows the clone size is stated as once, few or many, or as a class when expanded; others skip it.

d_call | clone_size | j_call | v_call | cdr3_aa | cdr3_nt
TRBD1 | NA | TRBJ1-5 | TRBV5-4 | CASSPGTGSNQPQHF | TGTGCCAGCAGCCCCGGGACAGGGTCTAACCAGCCCCAGCATTTT
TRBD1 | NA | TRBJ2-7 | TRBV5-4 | CASSARDRVREQYF | TGTGCCAGCAGCGCCCGGGACAGGGTTCGCGAGCAGTACTTC
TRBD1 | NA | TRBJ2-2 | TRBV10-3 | CAIRDRGQTGELFF | TGTGCCATCAGGGACAGGGGACAAACCGGGGAGCTGTTTTTT
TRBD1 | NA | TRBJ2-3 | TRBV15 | CATMMDRVADTQYF | TGTGCCACCATGATGGACAGGGTCGCAGATACGCAGTATTTT
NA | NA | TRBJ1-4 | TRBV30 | CAWTGVANEKLFF | TGTGCCTGGACGGGGGTTGCTAATGAAAAACTGTTTTTT
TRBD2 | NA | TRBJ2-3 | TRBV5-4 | CASSLGLAGSTDTQYF | TGTGCCAGCAGCTTGGGACTAGCGGGGAGCACAGATACGCAGTATTTT
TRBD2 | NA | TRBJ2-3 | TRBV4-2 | CASSLSLAGASTDTQYF | TGTGCCAGCAGCCTATCACTAGCGGGAGCCAGCACAGATACGCAGTATTTT
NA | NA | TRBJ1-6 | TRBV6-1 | CASSGYRLDNSPLHF | TGTGCCAGCAGTGGGTACAGGCTGGATAATTCACCCCTCCACTTT
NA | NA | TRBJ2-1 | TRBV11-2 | CASSSEGNEQFF | TGTGCCAGCAGCTCGGAGGGGAATGAGCAGTTCTTC
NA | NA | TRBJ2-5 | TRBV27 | CASSFTGGETQYF | TGTGCCAGCAGTTTTACGGGCGGGGAGACCCAGTACTTC
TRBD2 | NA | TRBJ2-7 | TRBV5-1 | CASSLAPTSGGYEQYF | TGCGCCAGCAGCTTGGCCCCGACTAGCGGGGGCTACGAGCAGTACTTC
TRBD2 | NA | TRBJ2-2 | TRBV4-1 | CASSRELAGGNTGELFF | TGCGCCAGCAGCCGGGAGCTAGCGGGAGGGAACACCGGGGAGCTGTTTTTT
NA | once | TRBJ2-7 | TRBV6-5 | CASSSLNSRMSYEQYF | TGTGCCAGCAGTTCACTCAACAGTCGAATGTCCTACGAGCAGTACTTC
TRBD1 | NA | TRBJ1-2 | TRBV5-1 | CASSLGGQSTYGYTF | TGCGCCAGCAGCTTGGGGGGACAGTCAACCTATGGCTACACCTTC
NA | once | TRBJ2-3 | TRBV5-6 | CASSPGADTQYF | TGTGCCAGCAGCCCCGGGGCAGATACGCAGTATTTT
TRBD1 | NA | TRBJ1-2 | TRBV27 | CASSCLPRDSGDYGYTF | TGTGCCAGCAGTTGTCTACCCCGGGACAGCGGCGACTATGGCTACACCTTC
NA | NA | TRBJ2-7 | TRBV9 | CASSGRSSYEQYF | TGTGCCAGCAGCGGAAGGAGCTCCTACGAGCAGTACTTC
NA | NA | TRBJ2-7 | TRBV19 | CASSIGPSGDSYEQYF | TGTGCCAGTAGTATAGGCCCGTCGGGGGACAGCTACGAGCAGTACTTC
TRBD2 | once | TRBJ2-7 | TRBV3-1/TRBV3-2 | CASSQYPGLSYEQYF | TGTGCCAGCAGCCAATATCCGGGACTATCCTACGAGCAGTACTTC
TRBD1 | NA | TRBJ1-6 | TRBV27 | CASSTGPGGNSPLHF | TGTGCCAGCAGTACAGGTCCAGGGGGGAATTCACCCCTCCACTTT
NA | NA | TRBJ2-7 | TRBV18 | CASSPSPGATYEQYF | TGTGCCAGCTCACCGTCTCCTGGGGCAACCTACGAGCAGTACTTC
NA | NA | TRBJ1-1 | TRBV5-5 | CASSLLDSHTEAFF | TGTGCCAGCAGCTTGTTGGACAGCCACACTGAAGCTTTCTTT
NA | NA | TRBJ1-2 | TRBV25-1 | CASSERKGSGGYTF | TGTGCCAGCAGTGAAAGAAAGGGATCGGGGGGCTACACCTTC
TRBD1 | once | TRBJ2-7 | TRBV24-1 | CATSETGQSYEQYF | TGTGCCACCAGTGAGACGGGACAGAGCTACGAGCAGTACTTC
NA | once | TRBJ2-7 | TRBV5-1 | CASSRGSYEQYF | TGCGCCAGCAGCCGAGGGTCCTACGAGCAGTACTTC
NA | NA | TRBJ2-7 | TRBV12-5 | CASGLVTSFYEQYF | TGTGCTAGTGGTTTGGTAACTAGTTTTTACGAGCAGTACTTC
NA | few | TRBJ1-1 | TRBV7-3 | CASSLMAGRNTEAFF | TGTGCCAGCAGCTTAATGGCAGGGCGGAACACTGAAGCTTTCTTT
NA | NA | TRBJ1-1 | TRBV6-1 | CASSDYGTGEAFF | TGTGCCAGCAGTGATTACGGGACTGGGGAAGCTTTCTTT
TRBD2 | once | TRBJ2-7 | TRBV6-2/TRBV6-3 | CASSYGLISGSSYEQYF | TGTGCCAGCAGTTACGGACTCATTAGCGGGAGCTCCTACGAGCAGTACTTC
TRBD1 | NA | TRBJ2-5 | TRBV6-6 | CASTFRGQGETQYF | TGTGCCAGCACCTTCAGGGGGCAGGGTGAGACCCAGTACTTC
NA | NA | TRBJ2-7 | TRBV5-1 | CASSLGHSLPTYEQYF | TGCGCCAGCAGCTTGGGCCACTCCCTACCGACCTACGAGCAGTACTTC
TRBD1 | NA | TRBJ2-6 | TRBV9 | CASGRGLGANVLTF | TGTGCCAGCGGAAGGGGGCTTGGGGCCAACGTCCTGACTTTC
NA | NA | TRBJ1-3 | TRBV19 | CASSIRGAGESGNTIYF | TGTGCCAGTAGTATACGGGGTGCAGGGGAATCTGGAAACACCATATATTTT
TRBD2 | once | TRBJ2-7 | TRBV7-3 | CASSLTFLAGVSYEQYF | TGTGCCAGCAGCTTAACGTTCCTAGCGGGGGTATCCTACGAGCAGTACTTC
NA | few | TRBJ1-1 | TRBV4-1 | CASSHYIRGTNTEAFF | TGCGCCAGCAGCCACTATATTCGGGGGACCAACACTGAAGCTTTCTTT
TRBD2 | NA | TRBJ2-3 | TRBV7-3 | CASSPGVSGATDTQYF | TGTGCCAGCAGCCCAGGAGTTAGCGGGGCTACAGATACGCAGTATTTT
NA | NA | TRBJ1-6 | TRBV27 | CASSSSHNSPLHF | TGTGCCAGCAGCTCCTCTCATAATTCACCCCTCCACTTT
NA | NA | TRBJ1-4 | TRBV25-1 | CASSEGGKLFF | TGTGCCAGCAGTGAGGGCGGGAAACTGTTTTTT
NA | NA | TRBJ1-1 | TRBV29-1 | CSVVLGTRLVSTNTEAFF | TGCAGCGTTGTGCTGGGGACACGACTCGTCTCAACGAACACTGAAGCTTTCTTT
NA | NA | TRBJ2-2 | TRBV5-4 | CASSLEPAVVDTGELFF | TGTGCCAGCAGCTTGGAGCCAGCGGTTGTGGACACCGGGGAGCTGTTTTTT
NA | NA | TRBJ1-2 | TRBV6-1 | CASSEEGREFYGYTF | TGTGCCAGCAGTGAGGAGGGCAGGGAATTCTATGGCTACACCTTC
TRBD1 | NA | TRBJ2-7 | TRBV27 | CASSHPTGAEQYF | TGTGCCAGCAGTCATCCCACAGGGGCCGAGCAGTACTTC
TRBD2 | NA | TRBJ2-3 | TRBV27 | CASSLSASGGSQYF | TGTGCCAGCAGTTTATCAGCTAGCGGGGGGTCGCAGTATTTT
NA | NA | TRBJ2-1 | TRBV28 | CASRTGYNEQFF | TGTGCCAGCAGGACAGGCTACAATGAGCAGTTCTTC
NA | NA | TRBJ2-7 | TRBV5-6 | CASSLVSQPYEQYF | TGTGCCAGCAGCTTGGTGTCACAGCCCTACGAGCAGTACTTC
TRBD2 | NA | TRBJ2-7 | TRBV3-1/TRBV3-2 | CASSPGLAGVYEQYF | TGTGCCAGCAGCCCGGGACTAGCGGGAGTCTACGAGCAGTACTTC
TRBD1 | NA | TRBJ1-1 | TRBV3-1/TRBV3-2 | CASGTGYAPAAFF | TGTGCCAGCGGGACAGGGTATGCCCCAGCAGCTTTCTTT
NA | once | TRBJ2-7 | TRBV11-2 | CASSLVGRRYEQYF | TGTGCCAGCAGCTTAGTGGGGAGAAGATACGAGCAGTACTTC
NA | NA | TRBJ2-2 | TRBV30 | CAWSVGTTNTGELFF | TGTGCCTGGAGTGTAGGGACAACCAACACCGGGGAGCTGTTTTTT
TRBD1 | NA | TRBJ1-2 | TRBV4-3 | CASSQGGTDGYTF | TGCGCCAGCAGCCAAGGTGGGACAGATGGCTACACCTTC
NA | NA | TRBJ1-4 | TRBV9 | CASSPRTSTNEKLFF | TGTGCCAGCAGCCCAAGGACATCAACTAATGAAAAACTGTTTTTT
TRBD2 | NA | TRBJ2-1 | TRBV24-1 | CATSDSGASGRGEQFF | TGTGCCACCAGTGATTCCGGGGCTAGCGGGAGGGGTGAGCAGTTCTTC
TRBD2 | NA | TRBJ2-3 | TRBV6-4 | CASSEGSGGTDTQYF | TGTGCCAGCAGTGAAGGTAGCGGGGGAACAGATACGCAGTATTTT
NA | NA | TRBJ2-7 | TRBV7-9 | CASSLSWQVVQYF | TGTGCCAGCAGCTTAAGCTGGCAGGTGGTGCAGTACTTC
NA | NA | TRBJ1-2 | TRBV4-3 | CASSQERGNLYGYTF | TGCGCCAGCAGCCAAGAAAGGGGAAATCTCTATGGCTACACCTTC
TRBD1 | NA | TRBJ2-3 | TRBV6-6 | CASSYGTGGRTDTQYF | TGTGCCAGCAGTTATGGGACAGGCGGGCGCACAGATACGCAGTATTTT
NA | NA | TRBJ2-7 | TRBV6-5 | CASSRLQGTYEQYF | TGTGCCAGCAGCCGCCTCCAGGGGACCTACGAGCAGTACTTC
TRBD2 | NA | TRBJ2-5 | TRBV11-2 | CASSFGTSGGTQETQYF | TGTGCCAGCAGCTTCGGGACTAGCGGGGGGACACAAGAGACCCAGTACTTC
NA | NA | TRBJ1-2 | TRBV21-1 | CASSKEEGMDYGYTF | TGTGCCAGCAGCAAAGAGGAGGGGATGGACTATGGCTACACCTTC